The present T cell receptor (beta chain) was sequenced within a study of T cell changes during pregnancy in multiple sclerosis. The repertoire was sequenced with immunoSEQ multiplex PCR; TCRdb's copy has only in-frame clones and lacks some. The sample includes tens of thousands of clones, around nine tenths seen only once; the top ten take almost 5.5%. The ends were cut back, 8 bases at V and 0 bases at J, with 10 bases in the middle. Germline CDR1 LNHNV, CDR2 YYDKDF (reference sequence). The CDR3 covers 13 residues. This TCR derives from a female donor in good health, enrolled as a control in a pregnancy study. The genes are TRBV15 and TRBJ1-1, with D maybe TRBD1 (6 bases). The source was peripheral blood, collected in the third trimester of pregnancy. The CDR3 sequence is CATQGQLNTEAFF. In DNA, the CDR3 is TGTGCCACCCAGGGACAATTGAACACTGAAGCTTTCTTT. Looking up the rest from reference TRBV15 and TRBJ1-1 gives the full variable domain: DAMVIQNPRYQVTQFGKPVTLSCSQTLNHNVMYWYQQKSSQAPKLLFHYYDKDFNNEADTPDNFQSRRPNTSFCFLDIRSPGLGDTAMYLCATQGQLNTEAFFGQGTRLTVV.